Following are 28 T cell receptor beta chains from one sample sequenced in a study of T cell repertoires in cytomegalovirus infection. No antigen is known for these receptors. TCRdb reanalysed the reads using MiXCR and keeps one entry per CDR3 protein. The table includes some 940,000 distinct CDR3 sequences, approximately 32% detected once. The source material was cultured CD8+ T cells from PBMCs, sampled from culture after CMV antigen stimulation. The receptors originated from a human donor in good health (CMV status not recorded). Some clones in this sample may be carry-over from other donors' samples.

This clonotype occurred a few times. V and J are TRBV27 and TRBJ2-3; D gene unclear. The germline V and J ends were trimmed by 7 bases and 0 bases, with 11 bases remaining between them. The CDR3 runs 14 residues. Germline V gene data show CDR1 as MNHEY and CDR2 as SMNVEV (reference sequence). The CDR3 nucleotides read TGTGCCAGCACCCCCTTGGGTAGCACAGATACGCAGTATTTT. Translated: CASTPLGSTDTQYF.

A few counts support this clonotype. V is TRBV4-3 and J is TRBJ1-6; D ambiguous. This CDR3 has 14 residues. Trimming left V 1 base short and J 10 bases short, with 11 bases between. Per germline, CDR1 LGHNA and CDR2 YSLEER. CDR3 DNA: TGCGCCAGCAGCCAAGTTAAGGGTCGCTCACCCCTCCACTTT. Its protein product is CASSQVKGRSPLHF.

This clonotype has just a few counts. The chain has TRBV4-1 and TRBJ2-2; the D is unclear. This CDR3 has 14 amino acids. The germline V gene has CDR1 MGHRA and CDR2 YSYEKL. Between the trimmed V and J ends, which lost 0 bases and 4 bases, there was a span of 6 bases. The CDR3: CASSQDRTTGELFF. In nucleotides, the CDR3 is TGCGCCAGCAGCCAAGATCGTACCACCGGGGAGCTGTTTTTT.

V gene TRBV19 combines with J gene TRBJ1-2; D remains ambiguous. Germline lookup yields CDR1 LNHDA and CDR2 SQIVND (reference sequence). The CDR3 sequence is 11 residues long. V was shortened by 8 bases and J by 3 bases, with 7 bases between the two germline ends. The CDR3 DNA sequence: TGTGCCAGTTTGGCCCACTATGGCTACACCTTC. Amino acid sequence: CASLAHYGYTF.

Comments on this clonotype: Sequence at one end of the junction differs from germline and may be a read error. The DNA of the CDR3 is TGTGCCAGCAGCCAAGATTATTTTAGCGGGGGGGCGAATGAGCAGTTCTTC. This codes for CASSQDYFSGGANEQFF. The V gene is TRBV4-1, the J gene TRBJ2-1, with TRBD2 matching 11 bases. Germline CDR1 and CDR2: MGHRA and YSYEKL. The CDR3 sequence is 17 residues long.

This clonotype was picked up a small number of times. The rearrangement uses TRBV4-1 and TRBJ1-1, with D maybe TRBD1 (5 bases). Germline values: CDR1 MGHRA, CDR2 YSYEKL. CDR3 length: 19 residues. V dropped 0 bases and J dropped 2 bases, with 22 bases sitting between them. The CDR3 is CASSQETPPGPQGNTEAFF. CDR3 in DNA: TGCGCCAGCAGCCAAGAAACGCCCCCGGGACCCCAAGGTAACACTGAAGCTTTCTTT.

The rearrangement joins TRBV4-3 to TRBJ1-6; D remains ambiguous. Germline V gene data show CDR1 as LGHNA and CDR2 as YSLEER. The CDR3 has 16 amino acids. Trimming took 0 bases from V and 2 from J, leaving 8 bases between them. This chain's CDR3 is CASSQDQDTYNSPLHF. DNA of the CDR3: TGCGCCAGCAGCCAAGACCAGGATACCTATAATTCACCCCTCCACTTT.

This clonotype was detected a few times. The chain links TRBV15 to TRBJ1-4, with 12 positions matching TRBD1. The germline CDR1 and CDR2 sequences are LNHNV and YYDKDF (reference sequence). CDR3 length equals 17 residues. V shed 3 bases and J 4 bases; nucleotides not matched to a gene: 6. The DNA for the CDR3 is TGTGCCACCAGCAGCCCGGGACAGGGGGCAAGTAATGAAAAACTGTTTTTT. Translated: CATSSPGQGASNEKLFF.

A word on this clonotype: Just one base apart from a much larger clone, this may be a read error. The V gene is TRBV6-1, the J gene TRBJ2-1, with a weak D call TRBD1 (10 bases). The CDR3 covers 17 residues. The germline CDR1 and CDR2 sequences are MNHNS and SASEGT. The CDR3 here is CVSGTGAWRGGYNEQFF. Here the CDR3 DNA reads TGTGTCAGCGGGACAGGGGCTTGGCGGGGGGGTTACAATGAGCAGTTCTTC.

The genes are TRBV19 and TRBJ1-5; the D is unclear. CDR1 LNHDA and CDR2 SQIVND come from the germline V gene (reference sequence). The germline V and J ends were trimmed by 5 bases and 0 bases, with 14 bases remaining between them. The CDR3 spans 16 residues. The CDR3 reads CASSLPQPYSNQPQHF. The CDR3 DNA sequence: TGTGCCAGTAGTCTTCCACAGCCTTATAGCAATCAGCCCCAGCATTTT.

This clonotype showed up just a few times. The chain uses TRBV6-5 and TRBJ2-1; 8 bases align to TRBD2. Germline V gene data show CDR1 as MNHEY and CDR2 as SVGAGI. The CDR3 covers 16 residues. V lost 0 bases to trimming and J lost 4 bases; unmatched junction nucleotides: 5. The CDR3 reads CASSYSVQRGYNEQFF. DNA of the CDR3: TGTGCCAGCAGTTACTCGGTCCAGCGGGGGTACAATGAGCAGTTCTTC.

This chain joins TRBV2 and TRBJ1-3, with D maybe TRBD1 (6 bases). The V gene's germline CDR1 is SNHLY and CDR2 FYNNEI. The V and J ends lost 7 bases and 2 bases respectively, with 18 bases between them. The CDR3 consists of 16 residues. The CDR3 here is CASILSPWGPGNTIYF. CDR3 DNA sequence: TGTGCCAGCATCCTTAGCCCATGGGGGCCTGGAAACACCATATATTTT.

The chain is built from TRBV6-5 and TRBJ2-5; 7 positions match TRBD1. CDR1 is MNHEY, CDR2 SVGAGI, per germline. V lost 5 bases and J lost 2; bases outside the gene matches: 11. The CDR3 consists of 16 residues. The CDR3 DNA follows: TGTGCCAGCAGTCCCCGGTTTAGGGGGCGGCAAGAGACCCAGTACTTC. Translation gives CASSPRFRGRQETQYF.

Turning to this clonotype: At one end the junction does not follow the germline gene, possibly because of a read error. The V call is TRBV7-6, the J call TRBJ2-1; D may be TRBD2 (5 bases). The CDR3 totals 15 residues. The germline V gene has CDR1 SGHVS and CDR2 FNYEAQ. The CDR3 sequence: CVSSLQSGYYNEQFF. The CDR3 nucleotides read TGTGTCAGCAGCCTACAGAGCGGCTATTACAATGAGCAGTTCTTC.

This clonotype was detected only a few times. The chain has TRBV20-1 and TRBJ2-1; TRBD2 might be the D (5 bases). This CDR3 region has 8 residues. V dropped 3 bases and J dropped 16 bases, with 7 bases sitting between them. The germline gives CDR1 DFQATT, CDR2 SNEGSKA (reference sequence). This chain's CDR3 is CSASSGFF. In DNA, the CDR3 is TGCAGTGCTAGCAGCGGTTTCTTC.

The chain joins TRBV29-1 to TRBJ1-2, with D hard to call. Germline CDR1 reads SQVTM; CDR2 reads ANQGSEA. The CDR3 covers 13 residues. V lost 5 bases to trimming and J lost 1 base, with 11 bases between them. CDR3 bases: TGCAGCGTTCGTTTTGCAGATAACTATGGCTACACCTTC. This sequence encodes CSVRFADNYGYTF.

The chain has TRBV2 and TRBJ2-2; D uncertain. There are 13 residues in the CDR3. V was cut by 6 bases and J by 7 bases, with 12 bases left in between. CDR1 is SNHLY, CDR2 FYNNEI, per germline. This CDR3 is CASRARVDGELFF. The CDR3, as DNA: TGTGCCAGCAGGGCAAGGGTCGACGGGGAGCTGTTTTTT.

The V gene is TRBV6-1, the J gene TRBJ2-5; D is perhaps TRBD1 (6 bases). The CDR3 spans 17 residues. V was shortened by 6 bases and J by 2 bases, with 22 bases between the two germline ends. Germline CDR1 and CDR2: MNHNS and SASEGT. DNA of the CDR3: TGTGCCAGCAGCCCGGCCCCATTCCAGGGGATGCAAGAGACCCAGTACTTC. Its protein is CASSPAPFQGMQETQYF.

Concerning this clonotype itself: One base away lies a much larger clone, so this may be a sequencing read error. The V and J genes are TRBV7-8 and TRBJ2-1, with D perhaps TRBD2 (5 bases). This CDR3 is built from 12 residues. The germline V gene encodes CDR1 SGHVS and CDR2 FQNEAQ. V was clipped by 10 bases and J by 14 bases, with 21 bases between them. The CDR3 DNA sequence: TGTGCCAACAGTCGCCAGGAGGTGGTGGAGTTCTTC. It encodes CANSRQEVVEFF.

A few counts support this clonotype. The chain recombines TRBV4-1 with TRBJ1-1; D is unclear. This CDR3 spans 13 amino acids. Trimming pared 1 base from V and 9 bases from J, leaving 12 bases between. CDR1 is MGHRA and CDR2 is YSYEKL in the germline V gene. The CDR3 protein is CASSQVPSLQAFF. CDR3 nucleotides: TGCGCCAGCAGCCAAGTTCCCAGCCTGCAAGCTTTCTTT.

The chain carries TRBV14 and TRBJ2-7; possible D gene TRBD2, 5 bases. Germline V gives CDR1 SGHDN, CDR2 FVKESK. The CDR3 length is 15 residues. The V end lost 1 base, the J end lost 6 bases, and 16 bases lay between the germline ends. CDR3 amino acids: CASSQVGLLASEQYF. The CDR3 DNA sequence: TGTGCCAGCAGCCAAGTAGGACTCCTAGCCAGCGAGCAGTACTTC.

This clonotype was recorded many times. The chain is built from TRBV5-6 and TRBJ2-1, with TRBD2 as a possible D gene (6 bases). The CDR3 sequence is 14 residues long. The germline CDR1 and CDR2 sequences are SGHDT and YYEEEE. V was trimmed by 3 bases and J by 2 bases, leaving 9 bases between them. CDR3 DNA: TGTGCCAGCAGCTCGGGGAGGCCCTACAATGAGCAGTTCTTC. Amino acid sequence: CASSSGRPYNEQFF.

This clonotype was picked up one time. The rearrangement uses TRBV27 and TRBJ2-5; 7 nucleotides agree with TRBD1. Germline V gives CDR1 MNHEY, CDR2 SMNVEV (reference sequence). The CDR3 spans 14 residues. Trimming at V came to 5 bases and at J to 5 bases, leaving 8 bases not matched to a gene. CDR3 in amino acids: CASSQEQGWETQYF. CDR3 DNA sequence: TGTGCCAGCAGTCAAGAACAGGGGTGGGAGACCCAGTACTTC.

The chain uses TRBV6-6 and TRBJ2-3, with 9 bases matching TRBD2. In germline, CDR1 is MNHNY, CDR2 SVGAGI (reference sequence). V dropped 6 bases and J dropped 0; count of bases not matched to a gene: 7. The CDR3 covers 16 residues. The CDR3 DNA reads as TGTGCCAGCAGCCTAGCGGGGAGGACTAGCACAGATACGCAGTATTTT. Its protein is CASSLAGRTSTDTQYF.

The rearrangement links TRBV6-2 or TRBV6-3 to TRBJ2-2; the D call may be TRBD1 or TRBD2 (5 bases each). Per the germline V gene, CDR1 is MNHEY and CDR2 is SVGEGT. Trimming took 10 bases from V and 3 from J, leaving 15 bases between them. The CDR3 is 14 residues long. Here the CDR3 reads CATQRGPDTGELFF. Here the CDR3 DNA reads TGTGCCACCCAGAGGGGTCCTGACACCGGGGAGCTGTTTTTT.

This clonotype has just a few counts. V is TRBV7-6 and J is TRBJ1-1; maybe TRBD1 (5 bases). This CDR3 has 14 amino acids. The V end was cut by 8 bases, the J end by 4 bases, with 17 bases between. CDR1 and CDR2 (germline): SGHVS, FNYEAQ. The CDR3 bases are TGTGCCAGCGGGGGGGGATCAGGGTCCACTGAAGCTTTCTTT. The encoded protein is CASGGGSGSTEAFF.

This clonotype occurred many times. The rearrangement links TRBV7-8 to TRBJ2-3; no reliable D call. Trimming pared 3 bases from V and 4 bases from J, leaving 8 bases between. Germline V gene sequence: CDR1 SGHVS, CDR2 FQNEAQ. The CDR3 totals 13 residues. The CDR3 nucleotides read TGTGCCAGCAGCTTTGATCCCCCAGATACGCAGTATTTT. Protein sequence: CASSFDPPDTQYF.

The genes are TRBV7-2 and TRBJ2-3; maybe TRBD2 (5 bases). The CDR3 contains 16 residues. Germline lookup yields CDR1 SGHTA and CDR2 FQGNSA. V lost 5 bases and J 3 bases, leaving 18 bases between the germline ends. CDR3 DNA: TGTGCCAGCAGCCTTGGGATCTTCACGGGGACAGATACGCAGTATTTT. Protein: CASSLGIFTGTDTQYF.